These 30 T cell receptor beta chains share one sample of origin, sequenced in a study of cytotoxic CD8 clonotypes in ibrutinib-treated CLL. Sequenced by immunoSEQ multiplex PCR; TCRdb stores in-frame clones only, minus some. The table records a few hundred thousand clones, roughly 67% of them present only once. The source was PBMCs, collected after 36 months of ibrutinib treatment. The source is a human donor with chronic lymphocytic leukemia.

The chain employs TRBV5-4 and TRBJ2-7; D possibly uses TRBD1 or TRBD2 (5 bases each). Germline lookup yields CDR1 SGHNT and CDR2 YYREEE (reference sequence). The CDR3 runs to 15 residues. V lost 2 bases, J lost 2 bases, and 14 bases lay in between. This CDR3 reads CASSLGAGTTYEQYF. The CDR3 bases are TGTGCCAGCAGCTTAGGGGCAGGGACGACCTACGAGCAGTACTTC.

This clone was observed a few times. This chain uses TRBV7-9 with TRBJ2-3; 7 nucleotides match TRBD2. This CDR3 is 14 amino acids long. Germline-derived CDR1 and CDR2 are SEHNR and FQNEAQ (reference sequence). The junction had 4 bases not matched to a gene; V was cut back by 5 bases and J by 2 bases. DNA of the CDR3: TGTGCCAGCAGCCCGACTAGCTCCACAGATACGCAGTATTTT. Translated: CASSPTSSTDTQYF.

The CDR3 nucleotides are TGTGCCAGCAGTTCCCGGGTTTTGCGCTACACCTTC. Residues: CASSSRVLRYTF. The rearrangement joins TRBV7-8 to TRBJ1-2, with D uncertain. The CDR3 has 12 amino acids. Germline V lookup: CDR1 SGHVS, CDR2 FQNEAQ. The V end was cut by 6 bases, the J end by 9 bases, with 14 bases between.

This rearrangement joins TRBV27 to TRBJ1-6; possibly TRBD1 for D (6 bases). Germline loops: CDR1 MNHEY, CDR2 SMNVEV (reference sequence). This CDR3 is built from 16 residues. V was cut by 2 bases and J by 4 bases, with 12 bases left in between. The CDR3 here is CASSLRTAFYNSPLHF. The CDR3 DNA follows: TGTGCCAGCAGTTTAAGGACAGCTTTTTATAATTCACCCCTCCACTTT.

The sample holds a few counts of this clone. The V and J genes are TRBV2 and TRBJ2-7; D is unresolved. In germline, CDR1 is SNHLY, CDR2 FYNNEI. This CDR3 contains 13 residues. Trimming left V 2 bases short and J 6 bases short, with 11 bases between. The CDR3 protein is CASSEPPQSEQYF. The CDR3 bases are TGTGCCAGCAGTGAACCCCCCCAGTCCGAGCAGTACTTC.

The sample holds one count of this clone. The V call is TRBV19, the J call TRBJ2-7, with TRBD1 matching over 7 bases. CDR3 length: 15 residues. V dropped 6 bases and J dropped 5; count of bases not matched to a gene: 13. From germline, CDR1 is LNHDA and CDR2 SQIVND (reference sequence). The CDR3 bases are TGTGCCAGTAGGCAGACAGGGCAAGGAGGAGACGAGCAGTACTTC. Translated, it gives CASRQTGQGGDEQYF.

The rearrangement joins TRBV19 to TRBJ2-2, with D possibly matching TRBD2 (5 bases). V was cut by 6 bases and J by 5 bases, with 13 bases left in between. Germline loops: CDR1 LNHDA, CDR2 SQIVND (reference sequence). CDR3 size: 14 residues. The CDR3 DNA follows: TGTGCCAGTAGGAGGCTAGCTCGGACCGGGGAGCTGTTTTTT. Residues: CASRRLARTGELFF.

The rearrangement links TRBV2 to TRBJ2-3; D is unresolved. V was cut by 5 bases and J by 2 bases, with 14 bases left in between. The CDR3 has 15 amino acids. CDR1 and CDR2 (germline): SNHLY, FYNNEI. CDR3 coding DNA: TGTGCCAGCAGTAGGAGCCAGCAGAACACAGATACGCAGTATTTT. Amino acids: CASSRSQQNTDTQYF. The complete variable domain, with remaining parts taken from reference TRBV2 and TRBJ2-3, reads EPEVTQTPSHQVTQMGQEVILRCVPISNHLYFYWYRQILGQKVEFLVSFYNNEISEKSEIFDDQFSVERPDGSNFTLKIRSTKLEDSAMYFCASSRSQQNTDTQYFGPGTRLTVL.

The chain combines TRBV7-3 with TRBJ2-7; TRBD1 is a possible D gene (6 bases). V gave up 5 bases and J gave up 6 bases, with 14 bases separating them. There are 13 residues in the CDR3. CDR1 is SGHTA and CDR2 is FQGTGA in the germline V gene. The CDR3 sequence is CASSLYSTGEQYF. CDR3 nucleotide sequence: TGTGCCAGCAGCCTATACTCGACAGGCGAGCAGTACTTC.

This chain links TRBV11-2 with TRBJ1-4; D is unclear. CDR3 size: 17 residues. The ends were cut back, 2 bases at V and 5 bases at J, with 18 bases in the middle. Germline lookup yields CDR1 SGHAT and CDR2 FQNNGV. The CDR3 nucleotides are TGTGCCAGCAGCTTAAGGCCAGGTCTAAAAAAAAATGAAAAACTGTTTTTT. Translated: CASSLRPGLKKNEKLFF.

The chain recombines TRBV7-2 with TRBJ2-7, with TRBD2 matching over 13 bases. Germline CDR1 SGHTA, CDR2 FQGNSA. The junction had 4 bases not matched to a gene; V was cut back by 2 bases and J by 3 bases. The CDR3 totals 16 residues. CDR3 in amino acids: CASSLIGLAGVYEQYF. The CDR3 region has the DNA TGTGCCAGCAGCTTAATCGGACTAGCGGGAGTCTACGAGCAGTACTTC.

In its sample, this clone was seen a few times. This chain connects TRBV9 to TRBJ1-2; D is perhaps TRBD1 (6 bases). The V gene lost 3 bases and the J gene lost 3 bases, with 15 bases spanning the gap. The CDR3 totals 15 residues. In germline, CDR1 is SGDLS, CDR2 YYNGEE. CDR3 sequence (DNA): TGTGCCAGCAGCGCACAACAGGGCGGCGACTATGGCTACACCTTC. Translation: CASSAQQGGDYGYTF.

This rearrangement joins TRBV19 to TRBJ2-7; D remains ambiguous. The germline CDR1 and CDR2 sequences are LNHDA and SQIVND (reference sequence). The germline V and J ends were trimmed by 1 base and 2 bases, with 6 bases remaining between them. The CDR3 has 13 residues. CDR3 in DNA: TGTGCCAGTAGTATAGGGTTCGCCTACGAGCAGTACTTC. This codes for CASSIGFAYEQYF.

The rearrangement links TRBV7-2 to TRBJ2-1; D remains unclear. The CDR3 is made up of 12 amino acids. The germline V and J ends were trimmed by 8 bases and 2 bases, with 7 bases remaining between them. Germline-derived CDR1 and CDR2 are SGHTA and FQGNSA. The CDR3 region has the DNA TGTGCCAGCGAGGCACCCTACAATGAGCAGTTCTTC. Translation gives CASEAPYNEQFF.

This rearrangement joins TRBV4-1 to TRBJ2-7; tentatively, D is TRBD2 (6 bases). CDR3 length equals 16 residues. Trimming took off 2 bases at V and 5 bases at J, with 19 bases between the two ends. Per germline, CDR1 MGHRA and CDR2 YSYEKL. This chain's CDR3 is CASSQSLALGGDEQYF. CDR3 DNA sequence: TGCGCCAGCAGCCAATCCCTGGCACTGGGCGGGGACGAGCAGTACTTC.

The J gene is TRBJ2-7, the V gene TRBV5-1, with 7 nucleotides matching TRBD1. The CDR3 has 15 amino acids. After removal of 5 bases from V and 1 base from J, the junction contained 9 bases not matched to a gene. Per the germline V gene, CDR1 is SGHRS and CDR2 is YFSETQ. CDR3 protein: CASRLGTAISYEQYF. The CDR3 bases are TGCGCCAGCAGACTTGGGACAGCTATTTCCTACGAGCAGTACTTC.

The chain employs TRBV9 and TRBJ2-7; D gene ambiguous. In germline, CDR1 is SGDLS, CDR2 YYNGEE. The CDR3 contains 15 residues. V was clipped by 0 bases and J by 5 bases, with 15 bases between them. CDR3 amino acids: CASSVEPEVGDEQYF. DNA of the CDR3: TGTGCCAGCAGCGTAGAACCCGAAGTTGGCGACGAGCAGTACTTC.

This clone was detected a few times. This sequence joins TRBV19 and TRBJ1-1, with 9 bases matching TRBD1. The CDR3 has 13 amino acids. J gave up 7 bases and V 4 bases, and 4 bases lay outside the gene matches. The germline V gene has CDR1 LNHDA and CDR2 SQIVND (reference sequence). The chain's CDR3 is CASSRTGVGEAFF. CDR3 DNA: TGTGCCAGTAGTAGGACAGGGGTTGGTGAAGCTTTCTTT. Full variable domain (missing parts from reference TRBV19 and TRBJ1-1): DGGITQSPKYLFRKEGQNVTLSCEQNLNHDAMYWYRQDPGQGLRLIYYSQIVNDFQKGDIAEGYSVSREKKESFPLTVTSAQKNPTAFYLCASSRTGVGEAFFGQGTRLTVV.

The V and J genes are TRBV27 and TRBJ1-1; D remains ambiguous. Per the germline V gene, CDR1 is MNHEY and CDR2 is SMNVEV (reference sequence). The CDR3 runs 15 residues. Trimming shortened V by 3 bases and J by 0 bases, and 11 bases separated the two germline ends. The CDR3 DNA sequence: TGTGCCAGCAGTTTGCAGCCATTTCTGAACACTGAAGCTTTCTTT. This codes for CASSLQPFLNTEAFF.

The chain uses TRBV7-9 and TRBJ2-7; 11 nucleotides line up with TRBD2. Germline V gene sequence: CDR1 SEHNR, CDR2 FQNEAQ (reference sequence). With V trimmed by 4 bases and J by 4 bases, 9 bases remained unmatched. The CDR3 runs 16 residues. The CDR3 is CASSSQTSGKSYEQYF. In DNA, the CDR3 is TGTGCCAGCAGCTCGCAGACTAGCGGGAAAAGTTACGAGCAGTACTTC.

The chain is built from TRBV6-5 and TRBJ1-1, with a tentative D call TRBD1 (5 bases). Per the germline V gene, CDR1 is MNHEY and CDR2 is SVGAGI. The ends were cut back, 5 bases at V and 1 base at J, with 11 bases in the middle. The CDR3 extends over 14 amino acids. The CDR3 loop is CASSEGRWNTEAFF. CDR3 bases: TGTGCCAGCAGTGAGGGGAGGTGGAACACTGAAGCTTTCTTT.

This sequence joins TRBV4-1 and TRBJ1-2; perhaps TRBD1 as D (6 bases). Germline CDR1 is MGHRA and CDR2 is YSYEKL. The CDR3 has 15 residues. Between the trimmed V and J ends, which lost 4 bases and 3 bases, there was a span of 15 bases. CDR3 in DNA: TGCGCCAGCAGCCCCGAGGCCGGGGGCTACTATGGCTACACCTTC. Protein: CASSPEAGGYYGYTF.

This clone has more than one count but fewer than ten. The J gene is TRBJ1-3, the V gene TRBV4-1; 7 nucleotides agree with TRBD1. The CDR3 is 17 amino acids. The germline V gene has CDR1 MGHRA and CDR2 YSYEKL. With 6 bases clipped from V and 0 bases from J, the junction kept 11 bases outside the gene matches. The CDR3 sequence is CASSHSAPGGSGNTIYF. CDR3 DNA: TGCGCCAGCAGTCACTCGGCCCCAGGGGGCTCTGGAAACACCATATATTTT.

CDR3 in amino acids: CSVGWDYHNEQFF. As DNA, the CDR3 is TGCAGCGTGGGATGGGACTACCACAATGAGCAGTTCTTC. The J gene is TRBJ2-1, the V gene TRBV29-1, with 7 bases lining up with TRBD2. With 6 bases clipped from V and 5 bases from J, the junction kept 7 bases outside the gene matches. This CDR3 has 13 residues. From germline, CDR1 is SQVTM and CDR2 ANQGSEA.

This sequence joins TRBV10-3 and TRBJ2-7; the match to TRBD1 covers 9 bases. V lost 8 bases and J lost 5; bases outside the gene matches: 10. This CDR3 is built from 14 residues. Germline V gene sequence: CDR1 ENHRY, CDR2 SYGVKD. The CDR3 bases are TGTGCCATCTCACGAGGGACAGGGCCCAACGAGCAGTACTTC. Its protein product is CAISRGTGPNEQYF.

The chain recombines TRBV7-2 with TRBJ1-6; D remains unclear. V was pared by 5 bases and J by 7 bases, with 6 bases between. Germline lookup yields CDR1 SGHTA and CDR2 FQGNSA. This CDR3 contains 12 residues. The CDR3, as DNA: TGTGCCAGCAGCGTACTAAATTCACCCCTCCACTTT. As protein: CASSVLNSPLHF.

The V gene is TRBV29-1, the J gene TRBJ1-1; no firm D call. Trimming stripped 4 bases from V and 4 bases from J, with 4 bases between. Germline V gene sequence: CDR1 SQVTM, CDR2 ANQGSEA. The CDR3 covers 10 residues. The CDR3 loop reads CSVGATEAFF. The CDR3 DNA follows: TGCAGCGTTGGGGCCACTGAAGCTTTCTTT.

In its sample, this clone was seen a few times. CDR3 sequence reads: CASSQAGQGSNQPQHF. For the CDR3, the DNA is TGCGCCAGCAGCCAGGCAGGACAGGGAAGTAATCAGCCCCAGCATTTT. The V gene is TRBV4-1, the J gene TRBJ1-5, with 8 bases matching TRBD1. The J segment lost 4 bases and the V segment lost 3 bases, leaving 8 bases of the junction unmatched. CDR1 is MGHRA and CDR2 is YSYEKL in the germline V gene. The CDR3 sequence is 16 residues long.

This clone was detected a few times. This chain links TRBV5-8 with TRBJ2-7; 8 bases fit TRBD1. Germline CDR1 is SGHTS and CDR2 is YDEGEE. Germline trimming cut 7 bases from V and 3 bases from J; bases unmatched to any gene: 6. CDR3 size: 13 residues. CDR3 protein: CASLRQGHYEQYF. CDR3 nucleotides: TGTGCCAGCCTTCGACAGGGGCACTACGAGCAGTACTTC.

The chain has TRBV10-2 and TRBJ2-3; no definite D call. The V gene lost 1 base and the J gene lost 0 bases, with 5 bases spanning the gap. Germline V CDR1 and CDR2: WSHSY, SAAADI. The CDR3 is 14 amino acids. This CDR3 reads CASSELTSTDTQYF. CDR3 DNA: TGCGCCAGCAGTGAGTTGACTAGCACAGATACGCAGTATTTT.